This section outlines one T cell receptor beta chain sequence together with its context. Its antigen is not known. Amplification targeted TCR beta CDR3 regions from RNA transcripts. First-round RT-PCR with HTBI primers amplified the TCR CDR3 region. TCRdb recomputed calls from the multiplex PCR reads with MiXCR, one row per CDR3 protein. This table has approximately 700,000 distinct CDR3 sequences, around 17% appearing once. This entry is derived from a study of T cells in Graves' hyperthyroidism and ophthalmopathy. Overall study results and limits: Blood also held most thyroid clonotypes expanded beyond 0.001.

This receptor was identified in a man aged 18-30 years with Graves' hyperthyroidism. The material sequenced was blood.

The CDR3 DNA follows: TGTGCCAGCAGAGAGGCTAGCGGGAGGTACTACGAGCAGTACTTC. This codes for CASREASGRYYEQYF. The chain couples TRBV2 to TRBJ2-7; 11 nucleotides agree with TRBD2. The CDR3 is made up of 15 amino acids. V dropped 6 bases and J dropped 3; count of bases not matched to a gene: 7. CDR1 is SNHLY and CDR2 is FYNNEI in the germline V gene.